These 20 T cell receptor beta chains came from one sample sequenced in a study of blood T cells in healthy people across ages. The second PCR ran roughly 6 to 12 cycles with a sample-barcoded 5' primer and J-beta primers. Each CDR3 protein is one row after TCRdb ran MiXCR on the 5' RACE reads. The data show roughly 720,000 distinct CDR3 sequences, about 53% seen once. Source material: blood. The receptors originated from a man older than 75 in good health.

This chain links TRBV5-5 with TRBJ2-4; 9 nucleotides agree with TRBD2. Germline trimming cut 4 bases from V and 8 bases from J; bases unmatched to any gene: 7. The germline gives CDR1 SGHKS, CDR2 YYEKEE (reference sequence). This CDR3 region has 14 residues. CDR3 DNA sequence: TGTGCCAGCAGCCCCCTTCCTAGCGGGGACATTCAGTACTTC. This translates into CASSPLPSGDIQYF. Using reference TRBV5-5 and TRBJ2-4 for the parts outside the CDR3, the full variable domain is DAGVTQSPTHLIKTRGQQVTLRCSPISGHKSVSWYQQVLGQGPQFIFQYYEKEERGRGNFPDRFSARQFPNYSSELNVNALLLGDSALYLCASSPLPSGDIQYFGAGTRLSVL.

In DNA form, the CDR3 reads TGTGCCAGCACAAACAGAACTAACTATGGCTACACCTTC. Translated: CASTNRTNYGYTF. V gene TRBV13 combines with J gene TRBJ1-2, with D uncertain. The CDR3 contains 13 residues. With 7 bases removed from V and 0 bases from J, the gap between germline ends came to 9 bases. Germline assignment: CDR1 PRHDT and CDR2 FYEKMQ (reference sequence).

The CDR3 DNA is TGTGCCAGCAGCTTAATAGGAGGGGCGTATTCGGCAGATACGCAGTATTTT. Encoded protein: CASSLIGGAYSADTQYF. V and J are TRBV7-3 and TRBJ2-3; TRBD2 is a possible D gene (6 bases). The length of the CDR3 is 17 residues. Germline assignment: CDR1 SGHTA and CDR2 FQGTGA. Trimming took off 1 base at V and 4 bases at J, with 18 bases between the two ends.

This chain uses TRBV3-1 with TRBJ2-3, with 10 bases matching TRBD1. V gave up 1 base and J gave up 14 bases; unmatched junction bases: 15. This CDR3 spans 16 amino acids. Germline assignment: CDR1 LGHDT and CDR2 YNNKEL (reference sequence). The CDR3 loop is CASSQASGQGSRYAYF. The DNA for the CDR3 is TGTGCCAGCAGCCAAGCCTCGGGACAGGGGTCGCGGTACGCGTATTTT.

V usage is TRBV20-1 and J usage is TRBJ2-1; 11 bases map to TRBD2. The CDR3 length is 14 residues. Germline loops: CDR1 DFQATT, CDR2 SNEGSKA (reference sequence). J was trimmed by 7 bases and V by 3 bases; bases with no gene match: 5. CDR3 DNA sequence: TGCAGTGCTAGGACTAGCGGGATGGGGAATGAGCAGTTCTTC. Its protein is CSARTSGMGNEQFF.

The CDR3 sequence is CASSQVQGGNSPLHF. CDR3 bases: TGTGCCAGCAGCCAAGTTCAGGGTGGGAATTCACCCCTCCACTTT. The rearrangement joins TRBV4-2 to TRBJ1-6; tentative D call: TRBD1 (5 bases). CDR1 LGHNA and CDR2 YNFKEQ come from the germline V gene. The CDR3 totals 15 residues. Trimming pared 1 base from V and 7 bases from J, leaving 11 bases between.

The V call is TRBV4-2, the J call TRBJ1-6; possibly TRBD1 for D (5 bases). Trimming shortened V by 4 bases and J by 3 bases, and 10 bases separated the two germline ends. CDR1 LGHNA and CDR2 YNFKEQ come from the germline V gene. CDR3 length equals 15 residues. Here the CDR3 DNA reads TGTGCCAGCAGCCCCCGGCAGGGCTATAATTCACCCCTCCACTTT. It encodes CASSPRQGYNSPLHF.

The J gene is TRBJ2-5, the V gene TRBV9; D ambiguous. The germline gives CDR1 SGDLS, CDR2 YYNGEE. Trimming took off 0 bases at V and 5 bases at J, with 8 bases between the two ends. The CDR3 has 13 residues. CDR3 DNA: TGTGCCAGCAGCGTAGGTCCCCGGGAGACCCAGTACTTC. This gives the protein CASSVGPRETQYF.

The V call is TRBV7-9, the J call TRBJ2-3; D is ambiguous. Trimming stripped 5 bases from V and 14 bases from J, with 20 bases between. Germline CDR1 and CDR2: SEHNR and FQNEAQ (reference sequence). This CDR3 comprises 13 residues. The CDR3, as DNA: TGTGCCAGCAGCCTCCTTGAACACAGAGACGCGTATTTT. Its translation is CASSLLEHRDAYF.

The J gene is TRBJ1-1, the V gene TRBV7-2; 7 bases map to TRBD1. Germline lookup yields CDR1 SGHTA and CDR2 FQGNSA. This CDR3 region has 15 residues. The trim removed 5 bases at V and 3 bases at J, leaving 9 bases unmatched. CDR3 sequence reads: CASSAQGQVYTEAFF. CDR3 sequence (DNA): TGTGCCAGCAGCGCTCAAGGACAGGTATACACTGAAGCTTTCTTT.

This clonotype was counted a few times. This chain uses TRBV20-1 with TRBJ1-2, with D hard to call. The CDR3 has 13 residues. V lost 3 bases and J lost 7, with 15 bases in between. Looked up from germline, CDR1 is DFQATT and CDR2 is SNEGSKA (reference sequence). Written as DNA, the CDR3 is TGCAGTGCTAGTACCAGGAGATCGGGTGGCTACACCTTC. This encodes CSASTRRSGGYTF.

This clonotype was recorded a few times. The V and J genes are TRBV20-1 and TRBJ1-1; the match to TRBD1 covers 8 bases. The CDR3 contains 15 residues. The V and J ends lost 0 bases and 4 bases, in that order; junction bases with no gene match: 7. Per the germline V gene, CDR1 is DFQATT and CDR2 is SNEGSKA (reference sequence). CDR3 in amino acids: CSARDPQGASTEAFF. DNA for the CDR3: TGCAGTGCTAGAGATCCCCAGGGGGCGTCCACTGAAGCTTTCTTT.

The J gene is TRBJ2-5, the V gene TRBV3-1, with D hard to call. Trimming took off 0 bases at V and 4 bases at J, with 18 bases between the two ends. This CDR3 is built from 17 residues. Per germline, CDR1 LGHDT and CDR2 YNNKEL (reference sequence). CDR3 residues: CASSQDWTRGRVETQYF. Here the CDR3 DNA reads TGTGCCAGCAGCCAAGATTGGACCCGAGGAAGGGTAGAGACCCAGTACTTC.

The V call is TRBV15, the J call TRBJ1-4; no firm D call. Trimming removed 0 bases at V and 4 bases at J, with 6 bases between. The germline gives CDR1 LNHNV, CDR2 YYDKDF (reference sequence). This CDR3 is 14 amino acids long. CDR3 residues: CATSRDLSNEKLFF. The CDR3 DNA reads TGTGCCACCAGCAGAGATCTCAGTAATGAAAAACTGTTTTTT.

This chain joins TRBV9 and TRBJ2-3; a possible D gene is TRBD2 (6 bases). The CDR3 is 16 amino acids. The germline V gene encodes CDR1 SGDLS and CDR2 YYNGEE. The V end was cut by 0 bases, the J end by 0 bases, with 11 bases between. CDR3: CASSVGASVSTDTQYF. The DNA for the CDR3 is TGTGCCAGCAGCGTAGGGGCTAGCGTTAGCACAGATACGCAGTATTTT.

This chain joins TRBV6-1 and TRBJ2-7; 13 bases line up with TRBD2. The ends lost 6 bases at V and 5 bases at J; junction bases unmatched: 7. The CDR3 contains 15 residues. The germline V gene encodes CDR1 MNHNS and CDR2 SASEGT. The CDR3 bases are TGTGCCAGCAGCCCGACTAGCGGGAGGAGCGACGAGCAGTACTTC. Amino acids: CASSPTSGRSDEQYF.

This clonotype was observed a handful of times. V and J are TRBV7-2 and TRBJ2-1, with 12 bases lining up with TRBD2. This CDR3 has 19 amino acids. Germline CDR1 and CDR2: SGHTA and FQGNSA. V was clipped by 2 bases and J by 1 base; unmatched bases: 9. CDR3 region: CASSLRLGTSGPSYNEQFF. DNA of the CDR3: TGTGCCAGCAGCTTACGGCTAGGGACTAGCGGGCCTTCCTACAATGAGCAGTTCTTC.

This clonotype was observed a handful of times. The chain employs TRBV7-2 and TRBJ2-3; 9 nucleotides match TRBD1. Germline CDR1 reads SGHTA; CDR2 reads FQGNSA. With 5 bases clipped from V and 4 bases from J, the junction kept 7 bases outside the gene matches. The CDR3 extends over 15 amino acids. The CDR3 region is CASSKGGTGSDTQYF. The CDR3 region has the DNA TGTGCCAGCAGCAAGGGGGGGACAGGGTCAGATACGCAGTATTTT.

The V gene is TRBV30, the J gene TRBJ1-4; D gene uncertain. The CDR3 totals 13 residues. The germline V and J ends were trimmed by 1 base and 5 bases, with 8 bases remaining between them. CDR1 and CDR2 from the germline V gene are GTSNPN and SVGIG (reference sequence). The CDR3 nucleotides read TGTGCCTGGAGTGACGGGAGCAATGAAAAACTGTTTTTT. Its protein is CAWSDGSNEKLFF.

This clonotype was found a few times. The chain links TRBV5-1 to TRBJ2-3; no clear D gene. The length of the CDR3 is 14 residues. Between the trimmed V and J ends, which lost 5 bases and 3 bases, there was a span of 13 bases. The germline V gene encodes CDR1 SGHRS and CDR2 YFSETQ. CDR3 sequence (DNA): TGCGCCAGCAGGGAACCCTCTTCTACAGATACGCAGTATTTT. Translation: CASREPSSTDTQYF.